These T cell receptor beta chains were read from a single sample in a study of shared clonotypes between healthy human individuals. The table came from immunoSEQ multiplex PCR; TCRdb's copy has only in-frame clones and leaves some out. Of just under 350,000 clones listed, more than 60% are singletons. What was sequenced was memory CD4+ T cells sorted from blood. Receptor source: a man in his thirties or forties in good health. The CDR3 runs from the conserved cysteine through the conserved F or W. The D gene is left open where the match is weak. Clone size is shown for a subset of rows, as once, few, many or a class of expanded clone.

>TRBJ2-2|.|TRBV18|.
CASSAGQANTGELFF
TGTGCCAGCTCGGCGGGACAAGCGAACACCGGGGAGCTGTTTTTT
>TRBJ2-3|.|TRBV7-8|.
CASSPNVGSPDPEYF
TGTGCCAGCAGCCCAAACGTTGGGTCCCCCGACCCGGAGTATTTT
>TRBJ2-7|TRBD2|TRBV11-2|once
CASSPRTSYYEQYF
TGTGCCAGCAGCCCACGGACTAGCTACTACGAGCAGTACTTC
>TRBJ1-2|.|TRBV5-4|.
CASSRVGSGTNYGYTF
TGTGCCAGCAGCCGTGTAGGGTCAGGTACTAACTATGGCTACACCTTC
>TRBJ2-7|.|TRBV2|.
CASQANYEQYF
TGTGCCAGCCAAGCGAACTACGAGCAGTACTTC
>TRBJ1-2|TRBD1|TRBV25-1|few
CASSEGTGRRVTF
TGTGCCAGCAGTGAAGGGACAGGGAGGAGGGTCACCTTC
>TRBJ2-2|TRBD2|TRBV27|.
CASSLWGLAGATNTGELFF
TGTGCCAGCAGTTTATGGGGACTAGCGGGAGCCACGAACACCGGGGAGCTGTTTTTT
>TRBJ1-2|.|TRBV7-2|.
CASAPGDYGYTF
TGTGCCAGCGCTCCCGGGGACTATGGCTACACCTTC
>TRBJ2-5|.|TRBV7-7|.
CASSRAVGGRGAETQYF
TGTGCTAGCAGCCGCGCGGTCGGGGGCAGGGGTGCGGAGACCCAGTACTTC
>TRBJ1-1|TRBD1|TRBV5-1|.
CASSLDRGDTEAFF
TGCGCCAGCAGCTTGGACAGGGGAGACACTGAAGCTTTCTTT
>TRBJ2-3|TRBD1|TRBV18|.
CASSPTQGGTDTQYF
TGTGCCAGCTCACCAACACAGGGGGGCACAGATACGCAGTATTTT
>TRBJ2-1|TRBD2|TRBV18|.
CASSPPGLAGGSRHYNEQFF
TGTGCCAGCTCACCACCGGGTCTAGCGGGAGGGTCGAGGCACTACAATGAGCAGTTCTTC
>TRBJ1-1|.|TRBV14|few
CASSQDRGVSPEAFF
TGTGCCAGCAGCCAAGATCGCGGGGTTTCCCCTGAAGCTTTCTTT
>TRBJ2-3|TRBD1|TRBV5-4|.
CASSRGDRGYGDTQYF
TGTGCCAGCAGTCGGGGGGACAGGGGCTATGGAGATACGCAGTATTTT